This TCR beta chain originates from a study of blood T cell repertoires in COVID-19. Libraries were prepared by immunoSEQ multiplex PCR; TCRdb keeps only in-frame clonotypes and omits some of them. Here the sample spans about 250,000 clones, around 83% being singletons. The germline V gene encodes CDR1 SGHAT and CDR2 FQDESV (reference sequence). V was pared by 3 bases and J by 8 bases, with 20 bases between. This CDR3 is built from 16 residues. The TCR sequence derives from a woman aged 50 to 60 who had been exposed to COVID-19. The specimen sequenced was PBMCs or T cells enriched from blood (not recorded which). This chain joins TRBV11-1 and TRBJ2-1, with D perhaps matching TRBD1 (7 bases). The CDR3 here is CASSFGGAGGGDEQFF. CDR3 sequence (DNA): TGTGCCAGCAGCTTTGGAGGGGCAGGGGGTGGGGATGAGCAGTTCTTC.